The clone carrying this T cell receptor beta chain was picked up many times. This CDR3 region has 13 residues. From germline, CDR1 is SEHNR and CDR2 FQNEAQ (reference sequence). The V gene lost 5 bases and the J gene lost 6 bases, with 11 bases spanning the gap. These data come from a study of spatial heterogeneity in lung cancer. Each CDR3 protein is one row after TCRdb ran MiXCR on the 5' RACE reads. This sample has more than 45,000 distinct CDR3 sequences, with 5.3% found just once. Described time point: sample taken at primary tumor resection. Sequencing used PBMCs, obtained at surgery. The TCR was taken from a male donor with early-stage non-small cell lung cancer. This chain joins TRBV7-9 and TRBJ2-1, with TRBD2 as a possible D gene (7 bases). Here the CDR3 reads CASSGRGVNEQFF. The CDR3 DNA follows: TGTGCCAGCAGCGGGAGGGGGGTCAATGAGCAGTTCTTC.